Only one count was recorded for the clone carrying this TCR beta chain. The antigen is not known. CD4+ cells were split into CD45RA+ naive and CD45RA-negative memory subsets. The sample is drawn from a study of shared clonotypes between healthy human individuals. Study at large: Every donor yielded three CD4 naive, three CD4 memory, two CD8 naive and one CD8 memory plate.

Profiling relied on immunoSEQ multiplex PCR, and the TCRdb table lists in-frame clones only, not all of them. The sample carries over a million clones, around 98.5% recorded once. Overall study results and limits: Rarefaction gave evidence that sorted-subset sequencing remained incomplete despite large depth. Donor clonotype sharing was expected to depend on sequencing depth.

The origin of this receptor is a man aged 25-45 years in good health. The sample was naive CD4+ T cells sorted from blood. Sample subset: CD45RA+ positively selected.

The DNA of the CDR3 is TGTGCCTGGAGTGTACCCTACAGGGGGGGTGGCAATCAGCCCCAGCATTTT. Its translation: CAWSVPYRGGGNQPQHF. This chain joins TRBV30 and TRBJ1-5, with TRBD1 matching 8 bases. CDR1 is GTSNPN and CDR2 is SVGIG in the germline V gene (reference sequence). Unmatched junction bases numbered 9, after V lost 0 bases and J lost 2 bases. CDR3 length: 17 residues.